The next 21 T cell receptor gamma chains were all read from a single sample in a study of intestinal T cells in coeliac disease (dated by TCRdb to the early 2020s). Genomic DNA was extracted with the QIAamp DNA FFPE tissue kit from ten 5-um FFPE scrolls per case. To prepare the library, multiplex PCR was applied. TCRdb lists the instrument as Ion Torrent PGM. The LymphoTrack kit, which has primers carrying Illumina adapters, was used to amplify TRG repertoires from roughly 210 ng of biopsy DNA. For TCRdb, the public reads were processed anew by CATT, and duplicate DNA sequences were folded into one row. This sample has about 950 gamma-chain clones in its table, and approximately 49% of those were observed once. The top ten clones comprise around 30% of the sample. The material sequenced was a duodenal biopsy. Source of these receptors: a human donor who served as a control with a normal duodenal biopsy, not a healthy volunteer.

The chain has TRGV3 and TRGJP2. The V and J ends lost 0 bases and 16 bases, in that order; junction bases with no gene match: 23. This CDR3 comprises 17 residues. Germline CDR1 reads VTNTFY; CDR2 reads YDVSTARD (reference sequence). The CDR3 spells CATWDRRVCNVVMTKTF. The CDR3, as DNA: TGTGCCACCTGGGACAGGCGCGTGTGTAATGTTGTGATGACCAAGACGTTT.

The V call is TRGV9, the J call TRGJP1. From germline, CDR1 is GITISATS and CDR2 ISYDGTV (reference sequence). After removal of 10 bases from V and 7 bases from J, the junction contained 21 bases not matched to a gene. The CDR3 runs 16 residues. DNA for the CDR3: TGTGCCTTTGTGGGAGGAGGGCCGTCACTTGGTTGGTTCAAGATATTT. Protein sequence: CAFVGGGPSLGWFKIF.

The chain has TRGV10 and TRGJ1 or TRGJ2. TRGV10 is sorted into the ORF group, with uncertain function. With V trimmed by 13 bases and J by 5 bases, 27 bases remained unmatched. The CDR3 sequence is 17 residues long. CDR3 in DNA: TGTGCTGTCGTGGGATTACCCTCCCCCTATTTCCATTATAAGAAACTCTTT. Its translation is CAVVGLPSPYFHYKKLF.

This rearrangement joins TRGV9 to TRGJ1 or TRGJ2. The CDR3 runs to 13 residues. Germline-derived CDR1 and CDR2 are GITISATS and ISYDGTV (reference sequence). V was pared by 12 bases and J by 5 bases, with 16 bases of the junction left unmatched. The CDR3 sequence is CALVGGANYKKLF. CDR3 bases: TGTGCCCTTGTGGGAGGTGCGAATTATAAGAAACTCTTT.

In its sample, this clone was seen a few times. The J gene is TRGJ1 or TRGJ2, the V gene TRGV3. Germline CDR1 VTNTFY, CDR2 YDVSTARD (reference sequence). V was pared by 0 bases and J by 6 bases, with 8 bases of the junction left unmatched. The CDR3 is made up of 14 amino acids. The CDR3 coding sequence is TGTGCCACCTGGGACAGGCCAAATGGTTATAAGAAACTCTTT. It yields the protein CATWDRPNGYKKLF.

This clone turned up a few times. The V gene is TRGV2, the J gene TRGJP2. The CDR3 contains 12 residues. Germline trimming cut 9 bases from V and 3 bases from J; bases unmatched to any gene: 4. Germline V gene lookup returns CDR1 EGSNGY and CDR2 YDSYNSKV. CDR3 coding DNA: TGTGCCACCGGGGGTAGTGATTGGATCAAGACGTTT. The encoded protein is CATGGSDWIKTF.

This chain links TRGV9 with TRGJ1 or TRGJ2. Per germline, CDR1 GITISATS and CDR2 ISYDGTV (reference sequence). This CDR3 has 17 amino acids. With 2 bases clipped from V and 3 bases from J, the junction kept 16 bases outside the gene matches. The CDR3 reads CALWEALENEPYYKKLF. In DNA, the CDR3 is TGTGCCTTGTGGGAGGCACTCGAAAACGAACCTTATTATAAGAAACTCTTT.

This clone is large (0.1 to 1%) in the sample. The genes are TRGV8 and TRGJ1 or TRGJ2. CDR1 is VENAVY, CDR2 YDSYNSRV, per germline. The CDR3 is made up of 15 amino acids. The V and J ends lost 3 bases and 3 bases, in that order; junction bases with no gene match: 11. DNA for the CDR3: TGTGCCACCTGGGATCCCGGGGGTTTTTATTATAAGAAACTCTTT. Residues: CATWDPGGFYYKKLF.

The DNA of the CDR3 is TGTGCCTTGTGGGAGGGGCTGGTTTGGTTCAAGATATTT. Amino acids: CALWEGLVWFKIF. The genes are TRGV9 and TRGJP1. The CDR3 runs 13 residues. Trimming removed 2 bases from V and 10 bases from J; junction bases left unmatched: 7. The germline V gene encodes CDR1 GITISATS and CDR2 ISYDGTV (reference sequence).

The chain is built from TRGV11 and TRGJ1 or TRGJ2. TRGV11 counts as an open reading frame of uncertain function. This CDR3 region has 15 residues. The V segment lost 11 bases and the J segment 9 bases; nucleotides outside the gene matches: 22. CDR3 DNA: TGTGCCTGCTCACCTCTTCTCCCCTTTATTACTAAGAAACTCTTT. It encodes CACSPLLPFITKKLF.

In this sample, this clone turned up a few times. It may be a read error: a sequence one base away is much more abundant. The sample contains more than one DNA sequence encoding this CDR3. The chain couples TRGV9 to TRGJP1. Germline CDR1 GITISATS, CDR2 ISYDGTV (reference sequence). The length of the CDR3 is 15 residues. In DNA, the CDR3 is TGTGCCTTGTGGGAGCCCCATACCACCGGTTGGTTCAAGATATTT. It yields the protein CALWEPHTTGWFKIF.

The chain links TRGV9 to TRGJ1 or TRGJ2. With V trimmed by 11 bases and J by 10 bases, 11 bases remained unmatched. From germline, CDR1 is GITISATS and CDR2 ISYDGTV (reference sequence). The CDR3 extends over 10 amino acids. The CDR3 protein is CACGTKKKLF. Written as DNA, the CDR3 is TGTGCCTGTGGGACCAAAAAGAAACTCTTT.

This clone was seen a few times. This chain uses TRGV8 with TRGJ1 or TRGJ2. Germline V gene lookup returns CDR1 VENAVY and CDR2 YDSYNSRV. CDR3 length equals 14 residues. The CDR3 DNA reads TGTGCACCTGGGATAGTAATAGTTTATTATAAGAAACTCTTT. Translation: CAPGIVIVYYKKLF.

This clone was detected only a few times. This may arise from a read error, as a much more abundant clone is one base away. The same CDR3 also results from other DNA sequences found in this sample. The V gene is TRGV2, the J gene TRGJP1. Looked up from germline, CDR1 is EGSNGY and CDR2 is YDSYNSKV. The CDR3 runs 18 residues. V lost 1 base, J lost 9 bases, and 20 bases stayed unmatched. The CDR3 DNA is TGTGCCACCTGGGACGGCCGGGGCTTCGCAGGACGGCGTTGGTTCAAGATATTT. It yields the protein CATWDGRGFAGRRWFKIF.

The rearrangement joins TRGV10 to TRGJP1. TRGV10 is recorded as an ORF, its role being uncertain. The CDR3 is made up of 14 amino acids. Trimming took 8 bases from V and 3 from J; bases not matched to a gene: 7. The CDR3 coding sequence is TGTGCTGCGTGGAAACCCGCCACTGGTTGGTTCAAGATATTT. It codes for CAAWKPATGWFKIF.

This clone has just a few counts. The V and J genes are TRGV8 and TRGJ1 or TRGJ2. Looked up from germline, CDR1 is VENAVY and CDR2 is YDSYNSRV. The CDR3 has 11 residues. V lost 2 bases, J lost 13 bases, and 8 bases stayed unmatched. The CDR3 DNA is TGTGCCACCTGGGATAAACTCATAAAACTCTTT. Amino acids: CATWDKLIKLF.

The chain is built from TRGV8 and TRGJP2. TCRdb carries no J gene annotation; the J gene was assigned here by matching the DNA with germline. The length of the CDR3 is 15 residues. V lost 3 bases and J lost 15; bases outside the gene matches: 19. Germline lookup yields CDR1 VENAVY and CDR2 YDSYNSRV. The CDR3 region is CATWDRGSCIGFKTF. The CDR3 nucleotides are TGTGCCACCTGGGATCGAGGTAGTTGTATTGGATTCAAGACGTTT.

This clone is deemed large. The chain uses TRGV4 and TRGJ1 or TRGJ2. Germline V gene sequence: CDR1 EGSTGY, CDR2 YDSYTSSV. V lost 3 bases to trimming and J lost 4 bases; unmatched junction nucleotides: 3. This CDR3 region has 12 residues. The CDR3 nucleotides are TGTGCCACCTGGGATAAGTATTATAAGAAACTCTTT. Residues: CATWDKYYKKLF.

The rearrangement uses TRGV3 and TRGJ1 or TRGJ2. This CDR3 has 17 amino acids. In germline, CDR1 is VTNTFY, CDR2 YDVSTARD (reference sequence). V gave up 12 bases and J gave up 2 bases; unmatched junction bases: 25. The CDR3 spells CADLGQARSSDYYKKLF. CDR3 nucleotides: TGTGCCGACCTGGGACAGGCTCGCTCCTCGGATTATTATAAGAAACTCTTT.

The chain has TRGV2 and TRGJP1. CDR3 length: 16 amino acids. Trimming took 0 bases from V and 2 from J; bases not matched to a gene: 6. The germline V gene encodes CDR1 EGSNGY and CDR2 YDSYNSKV. The DNA of the CDR3 is TGTGCCACCTGGGACGGGTCGGGGACCACTGGTTGGTTCAAGATATTT. Its protein product is CATWDGSGTTGWFKIF.

This sequence joins TRGV9 and TRGJ1 or TRGJ2. This CDR3 comprises 12 residues. CDR1 is GITISATS and CDR2 is ISYDGTV in the germline V gene (reference sequence). V was clipped by 6 bases and J by 10 bases; unmatched bases: 12. The CDR3 here is CALWRCRPKKLF. The CDR3 DNA reads TGTGCCTTGTGGAGGTGCCGACCGAAGAAACTCTTT.